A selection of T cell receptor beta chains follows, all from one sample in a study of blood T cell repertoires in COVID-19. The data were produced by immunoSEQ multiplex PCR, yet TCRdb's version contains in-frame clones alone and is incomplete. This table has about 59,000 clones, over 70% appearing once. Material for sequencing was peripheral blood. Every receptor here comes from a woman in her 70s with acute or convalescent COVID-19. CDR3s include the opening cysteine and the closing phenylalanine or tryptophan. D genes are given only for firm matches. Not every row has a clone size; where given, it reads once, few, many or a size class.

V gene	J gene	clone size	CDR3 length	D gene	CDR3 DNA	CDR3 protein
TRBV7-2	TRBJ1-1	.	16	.	TGTGCCAGCAGCTTAGGGGAGAGCAGAAGGAGGACTGAAGCTTTCTTT	CASSLGESRRRTEAFF
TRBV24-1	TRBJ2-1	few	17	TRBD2	TGTGCCACCAGTGACCCAACACTAGCGGGGGTTAACAATGAGCAGTTCTTC	CATSDPTLAGVNNEQFF
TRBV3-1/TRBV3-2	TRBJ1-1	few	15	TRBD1	TGTGCCAGCAGCCATAACAGGGGACTTATGGCTGAAGCTTTCTTT	CASSHNRGLMAEAFF
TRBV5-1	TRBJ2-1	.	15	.	TGCGCCAGCAGCTTCGGACAGAGCCCGAAATTGGAGCAGTTCTTC	CASSFGQSPKLEQFF
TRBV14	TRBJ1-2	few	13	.	TGTGCCAGCAGCTCGGGACTGACCTATGGCTACACCTTC	CASSSGLTYGYTF
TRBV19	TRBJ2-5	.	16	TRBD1	TGTGCCAGTAGTCTGCCCGGGCAGGGGGTCCGGGAGACCCAGTACTTC	CASSLPGQGVRETQYF
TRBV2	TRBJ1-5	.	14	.	TGTGCCAGCAGGTTTACAGGTAGCAATCAGCCCCAGCATTTT	CASRFTGSNQPQHF
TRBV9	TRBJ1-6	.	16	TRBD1	TGTGCCAGCAGCAAGGGACAGGGGGCTGGAAATTCACCCCTCCACTTT	CASSKGQGAGNSPLHF
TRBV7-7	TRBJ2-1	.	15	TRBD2	TGTGCTAGCAGCTCCGGACTAGCGGGGACAAATGAGCAGTTCTTC	CASSSGLAGTNEQFF
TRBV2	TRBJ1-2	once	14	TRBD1	TGTGCCAGCAGTGCCCAGGGGGCGAACTATGGCTACACCTTC	CASSAQGANYGYTF
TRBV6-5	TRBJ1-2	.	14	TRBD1	TGTGCCAGCAGACTCAACAGGGGACTCTATGGCTACACCTTC	CASRLNRGLYGYTF
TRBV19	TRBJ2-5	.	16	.	TGTGCCAGTAGTACCCTTCGGGACTTTACCCAAGAGACCCAGTACTTC	CASSTLRDFTQETQYF
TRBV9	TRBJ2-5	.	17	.	TGTGCCAGCAGCGTAGAGGGAGGCAGGCCGCTACAAGAGACCCAGTACTTC	CASSVEGGRPLQETQYF
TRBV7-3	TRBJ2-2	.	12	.	TGTGCCAGCCGGGAGCAAAACGAGGAGCTGTTTTTT	CASREQNEELFF
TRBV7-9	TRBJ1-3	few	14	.	TGTGCCAGCAGCCTATTCGGGGGTGGAAACACCATATATTTT	CASSLFGGGNTIYF
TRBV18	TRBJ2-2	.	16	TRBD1	TGTGCCAGCTCATATACCGGGACAGATAACACCGGGGAGCTGTTTTTT	CASSYTGTDNTGELFF
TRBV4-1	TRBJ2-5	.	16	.	TGCGCCAGCAGCCAACTCGGAGGGGGCGTGAGAGAGACCCAGTACTTC	CASSQLGGGVRETQYF
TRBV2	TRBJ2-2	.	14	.	TGTGCCAGCAATACCCACACGAACACCGGGGAGCTGTTTTTT	CASNTHTNTGELFF
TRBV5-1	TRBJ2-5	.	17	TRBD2	TGCGCCAGCAGCTTGGGGTTACTAGCGGGGCCCGAGGAGACCCAGTACTTC	CASSLGLLAGPEETQYF
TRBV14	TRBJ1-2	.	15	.	TGTGCCAGCAGCCAAGATCGTAGGGGAAGGGATGGCTACACCTTC	CASSQDRRGRDGYTF